This TCR beta chain was sequenced for a study of cytomegalovirus exposure and HLA in healthy donors. Healthy individuals who donated bone marrow served as the donors. V dropped 7 bases and J dropped 9; count of bases not matched to a gene: 9. This CDR3 is built from 14 residues. Per germline, CDR1 MGHDK and CDR2 SYGVNS. The PCR employed 60 Vbeta primers together with 13 Jbeta primers. This table comes from immunoSEQ multiplex PCR, and its TCRdb copy is limited to in-frame clones, with some not included. The sample contains approximately 140,000 clones, about four fifths of which appear only once. The chain has TRBV25-1 and TRBJ1-6, with TRBD1 matching 7 bases. The sequence derives from a human donor in good health. Specimen: PBMCs. This CDR3 is CASNLGGRSSPLHF. CDR3 DNA: TGTGCCAGCAATTTAGGGGGCAGGAGTTCACCCCTCCACTTT.